Sequencing of this T cell receptor (beta chain) was carried out in a study of blood T cell repertoires in COVID-19. About the study: The United States, Italy and Spain supplied acute and convalescent COVID-19 samples. Sources were T cells, B-cell-depleted T cells, or PBMCs; the material itself was cDNA or gDNA.

Original handling: Amplification from reference gene primers served as the basis for estimated nucleated cell counts. The table came from immunoSEQ multiplex PCR; TCRdb's copy has only in-frame clones and leaves some out. From that table come the V and J calls and clone size; the DNA was used to work out D and trimming. The table lists some 140,000 clones, roughly 76% of them singletons. The CDR3 is 12 amino acids. Looked up from germline, CDR1 is SGHDN and CDR2 is FVKESK. Trimming left V 0 bases short and J 7 bases short, with 3 bases between. The sequence was obtained from a man older than 75 with acute or convalescent COVID-19. The sequenced material came from peripheral blood. The chain recombines TRBV14 with TRBJ1-4; no clear D. CDR3 DNA sequence: TGTGCCAGCAGCCAAGACGTTGAAAAACTGTTTTTT. Its translation: CASSQDVEKLFF.